The 18 T cell receptor beta chains below all came from one sample that was sequenced in a study of technical replicates of blood from several donors. Clones were read by immunoSEQ multiplex PCR, and TCRdb kept only the in-frame ones, dropping some. Of 65,000 to 85,000 clones listed, approximately 90% are singletons. The sample comprised T cells isolated from PBMCs. These receptors were collected from a human donor in good health.

The genes are TRBV7-2 and TRBJ2-1, with a tentative D call TRBD2 (6 bases). CDR3 length: 15 amino acids. CDR1 SGHTA and CDR2 FQGNSA come from the germline V gene. With 5 bases removed from V and 8 bases from J, the gap between germline ends came to 19 bases. The CDR3 sequence: CASSHETDYSHEQFF. The CDR3 bases are TGTGCCAGCAGCCACGAGACGGACTATTCGCATGAGCAGTTCTTC.

This clone was observed a few times. The V call is TRBV29-1, the J call TRBJ1-2; possible D gene TRBD1, 5 bases. The germline V gene has CDR1 SQVTM and CDR2 ANQGSEA. V dropped 6 bases and J dropped 6 bases, with 14 bases sitting between them. The CDR3 is made up of 12 amino acids. The CDR3 sequence is CSVQQAPHGYTF. The DNA for the CDR3 is TGCAGCGTCCAACAGGCCCCCCATGGCTACACCTTC.

The J gene is TRBJ1-5, the V gene TRBV4-1, with 7 bases fitting TRBD1. The CDR3 has 15 residues. In germline, CDR1 is MGHRA, CDR2 YSYEKL. Trimming at V came to 3 bases and at J to 11 bases, leaving 13 bases not matched to a gene. The CDR3 loop is CASSQEQGIQWSQHF. The CDR3 DNA reads as TGCGCCAGCAGCCAGGAACAGGGGATCCAATGGTCCCAGCATTTT.

This clone was counted between two and nine times. This sequence joins TRBV6-5 and TRBJ1-1; D gene unclear. The CDR3 spans 14 residues. Germline V gives CDR1 MNHEY, CDR2 SVGAGI. Trimming removed 4 bases at V and 1 base at J, with 10 bases between. The DNA for the CDR3 is TGTGCCAGCAGTTCCAAACAGAGGAACACTGAAGCTTTCTTT. Protein sequence: CASSSKQRNTEAFF.

The rearrangement joins TRBV21-1 to TRBJ2-5; the table calls TRBD2, which could not be checked here. TRBV21-1 is a recognized pseudogene. There are 15 residues in the CDR3. As DNA, the CDR3 is TGTGCCAGCAGCAAAGTGGTGCTCCCCGGTGAGACCCAGTACTTC. Translation gives CASSKVVLPGETQYF.

The chain has TRBV6-1 and TRBJ2-1; tentative D call: TRBD1 (6 bases). Trimming took off 3 bases at V and 9 bases at J, with 15 bases between the two ends. This CDR3 is 14 amino acids long. Germline V lookup: CDR1 MNHNS, CDR2 SASEGT. CDR3 nucleotides: TGTGCCAGCAGTGATCCGGCAGGGGTTGCTGAGCAGTTCTTC. Translated, it gives CASSDPAGVAEQFF.

The genes are TRBV10-1 and TRBJ2-7; D unresolved. CDR3 length equals 11 residues. Looked up from germline, CDR1 is WNHNN and CDR2 is SYGVQD (reference sequence). V shed 5 bases and J shed 3 bases, with 5 bases lying between them. The CDR3 DNA sequence: TGCGCCAGCAGTAACAGCTACGAGCAGTACTTC. Translating gives CASSNSYEQYF.

The V call is TRBV18, the J call TRBJ2-2, with D maybe TRBD1 (6 bases). The CDR3 is made up of 16 amino acids. Germline-derived CDR1 and CDR2 are KGHSH and LQKENI. Deletions cut 3 bases from V and 2 bases from J, with 13 bases between. The CDR3 loop reads CASSPRDTSNTGELFF. For the CDR3, the DNA is TGTGCCAGCTCACCCCGGGACACTTCTAACACCGGGGAGCTGTTTTTT.

The rearrangement joins TRBV7-9 to TRBJ1-2; D is uncertain. There are 14 residues in the CDR3. Germline V gives CDR1 SEHNR, CDR2 FQNEAQ (reference sequence). Trimming shortened V by 1 base and J by 4 bases, and 10 bases separated the two germline ends. In DNA, the CDR3 is TGTGCCAGCAGCTTAGAGGAGAGAGGCTATGGCTACACCTTC. It translates to CASSLEERGYGYTF.

The CDR3 DNA reads as TGCGCCAGCAGTGAACAAGAAGTCGTATCTGGAAACACCATATATTTT. It translates to CASSEQEVVSGNTIYF. The chain uses TRBV4-1 and TRBJ1-3; D not certain. The germline V gene has CDR1 MGHRA and CDR2 YSYEKL. The CDR3 is 16 residues long. Trimming stripped 6 bases from V and 1 base from J, with 16 bases between.

The chain carries TRBV28 and TRBJ1-1; tentatively, D is TRBD1 (5 bases). The ends were cut back, 7 bases at V and 4 bases at J, with 13 bases in the middle. Germline loops: CDR1 MDHEN, CDR2 SYDVKM. The CDR3 runs to 13 residues. CDR3 sequence: CASMGWGGTEAFF. The DNA of the CDR3 is TGTGCCAGCATGGGGTGGGGCGGCACTGAAGCTTTCTTT.

This clone was seen only once. The chain couples TRBV14 to TRBJ1-5; no definite D call. Trimming cost V 5 bases and J 4 bases, with 6 bases left between them. The CDR3 is 12 amino acids. Germline CDR1 SGHDN, CDR2 FVKESK. The CDR3 reads CASSKLNQPQHF. The CDR3 nucleotides are TGTGCCAGCAGCAAGCTTAATCAGCCCCAGCATTTT.

J is TRBJ2-5 and V is TRBV7-8; 10 nucleotides agree with TRBD2. The CDR3 consists of 14 residues. With V trimmed by 3 bases and J by 5 bases, 3 bases remained unmatched. Germline lookup yields CDR1 SGHVS and CDR2 FQNEAQ. The CDR3 sequence is CASSLASGSETQYF. The CDR3 bases are TGTGCCAGCAGCTTGGCTAGCGGGAGTGAGACCCAGTACTTC.

The V gene is TRBV10-3, the J gene TRBJ2-5; no firm D call. This CDR3 spans 12 amino acids. CDR1 is ENHRY, CDR2 SYGVKD, per germline. V lost 4 bases and J lost 2, with 5 bases in between. This CDR3 reads CAISGGQETQYF. CDR3 DNA: TGTGCCATCAGTGGAGGTCAAGAGACCCAGTACTTC.

This chain joins TRBV25-1 and TRBJ1-4; possible D gene TRBD1, 5 bases. Germline CDR1 MGHDK, CDR2 SYGVNS. The CDR3 spans 18 residues. Trimming stripped 2 bases from V and 0 bases from J, with 16 bases between. The CDR3 spells CASSEQGGRRATNEKLFF. In DNA form, the CDR3 reads TGTGCCAGCAGTGAACAGGGAGGCCGACGTGCAACTAATGAAAAACTGTTTTTT.

This rearrangement joins TRBV19 to TRBJ2-1, with 11 bases aligning to TRBD2. With 7 bases clipped from V and 3 bases from J, the junction kept 5 bases outside the gene matches. The CDR3 is 15 residues long. The germline V gene encodes CDR1 LNHDA and CDR2 SQIVND (reference sequence). CDR3 protein: CASTPGLAGYNEQFF. The CDR3 DNA follows: TGTGCCAGTACACCTGGACTAGCGGGCTACAATGAGCAGTTCTTC.

The gene calls are TRBV9 and TRBJ2-7, with 8 bases identical to TRBD2. The ends lost 4 bases at V and 6 bases at J; junction bases unmatched: 15. Germline assignment: CDR1 SGDLS and CDR2 YYNGEE. The length of the CDR3 is 16 residues. CDR3 in amino acids: CASSPSGGSGVREQYF. For the CDR3, the DNA is TGTGCCAGCAGCCCCTCGGGTGGTAGCGGGGTCCGCGAGCAGTACTTC. Together with reference TRBV9 and TRBJ2-7, the CDR3 gives the full variable domain: DSGVTQTPKHLITATGQRVTLRCSPRSGDLSVYWYQQSLDQGLQFLIQYYNGEERAKGNILERFSAQQFPDLHSELNLSSLELGDSALYFCASSPSGGSGVREQYFGPGTRLTVT.

The J gene is TRBJ2-1, the V gene TRBV28; 7 bases are shared with TRBD2. CDR1 and CDR2 from the germline V gene are MDHEN and SYDVKM. The CDR3 loop spans 16 amino acids. V was clipped by 5 bases and J by 0 bases; unmatched bases: 7. DNA of the CDR3: TGTGCCAGCAGTCCCTCTGGCGGGAGCTCCTACAATGAGCAGTTCTTC. It yields the protein CASSPSGGSSYNEQFF. The complete variable domain, with remaining parts taken from reference TRBV28 and TRBJ2-1, reads DVKVTQSSRYLVKRTGEKVFLECVQDMDHENMFWYRQDPGLGLRLIYFSYDVKMKEKGDIPEGYSVSREKKERFSLILESASTNQTSMYLCASSPSGGSSYNEQFFGPGTRLTVL.